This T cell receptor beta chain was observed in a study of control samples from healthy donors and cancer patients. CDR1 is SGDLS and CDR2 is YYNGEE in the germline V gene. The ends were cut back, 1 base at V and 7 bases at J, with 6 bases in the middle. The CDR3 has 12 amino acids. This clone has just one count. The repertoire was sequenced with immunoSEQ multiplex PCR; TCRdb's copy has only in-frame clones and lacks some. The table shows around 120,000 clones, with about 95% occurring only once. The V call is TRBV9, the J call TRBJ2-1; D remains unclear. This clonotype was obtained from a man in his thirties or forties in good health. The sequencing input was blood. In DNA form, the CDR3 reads TGTGCCAGCAGCGTAACCGGGAATGAGCAGTTCTTC. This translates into CASSVTGNEQFF.